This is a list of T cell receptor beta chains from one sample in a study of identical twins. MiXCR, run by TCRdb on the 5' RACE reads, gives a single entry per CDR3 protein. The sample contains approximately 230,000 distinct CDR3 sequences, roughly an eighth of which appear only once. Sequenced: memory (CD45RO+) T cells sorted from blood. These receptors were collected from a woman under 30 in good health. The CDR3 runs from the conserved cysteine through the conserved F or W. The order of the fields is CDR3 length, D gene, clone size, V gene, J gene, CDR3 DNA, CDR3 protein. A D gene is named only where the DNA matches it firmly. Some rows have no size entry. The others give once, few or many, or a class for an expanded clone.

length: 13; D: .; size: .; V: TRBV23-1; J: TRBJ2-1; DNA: TGCGCCAGCCGAGTACGCCGGGGGAATGAGCAGTTCTTC; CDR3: CASRVRRGNEQFF
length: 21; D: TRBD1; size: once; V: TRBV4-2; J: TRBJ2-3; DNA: TGTGCCAGCAGCATCCGGAGGGGGGGAAGGAGGGACAGGGTTGAAGTGGATACGCAGTATTTT; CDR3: CASSIRRGGRRDRVEVDTQYF
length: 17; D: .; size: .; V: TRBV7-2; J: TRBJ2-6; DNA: TGTGCCAGCAGCCCCCGAGGAACAGCCTCTGGGGCCAACGTCCTGACTTTC; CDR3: CASSPRGTASGANVLTF
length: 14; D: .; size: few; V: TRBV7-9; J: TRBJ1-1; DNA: TGTGCCAGCAGCGCAGGACAGATGAACACTGAAGCTTTCTTT; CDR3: CASSAGQMNTEAFF
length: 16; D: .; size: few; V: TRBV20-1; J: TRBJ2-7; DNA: TGCAGTGCTAGAGATTTTGGAGGGTCCCTACCATACGAGCAGTACTTC; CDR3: CSARDFGGSLPYEQYF
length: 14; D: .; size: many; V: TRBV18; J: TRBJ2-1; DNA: TGTGCCAGCTCATCCGGGACGGCAATGGGAGAGCAGTTCTTC; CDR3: CASSSGTAMGEQFF
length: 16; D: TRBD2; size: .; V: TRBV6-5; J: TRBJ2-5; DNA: TGTGCCAGCAGTTACGCAGTAGCGGGAGATCTGGAGACCCAGTACTTC; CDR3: CASSYAVAGDLETQYF
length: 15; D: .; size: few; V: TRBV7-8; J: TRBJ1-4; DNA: TGTGCCAGCAGCCCGGGGACATCAACTAATGAAAAACTGTTTTTT; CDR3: CASSPGTSTNEKLFF
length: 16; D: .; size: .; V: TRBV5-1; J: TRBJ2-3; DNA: TGCGCCAGCAGCTCCATCGGGGGGCTAAACACAGATACGCAGTATTTT; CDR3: CASSSIGGLNTDTQYF
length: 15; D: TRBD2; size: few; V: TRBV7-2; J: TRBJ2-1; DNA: TGTGCCAGCAGGTCGTGGGACTACTCCTACAATGAGCAGTTCTTC; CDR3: CASRSWDYSYNEQFF
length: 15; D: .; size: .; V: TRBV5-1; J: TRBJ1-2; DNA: TGCGCCAGCAGCCCGATCAGGGGCGGTTCCTATGGCTACACCTTC; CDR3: CASSPIRGGSYGYTF
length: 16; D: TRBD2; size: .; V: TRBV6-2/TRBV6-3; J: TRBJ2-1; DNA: TGTGCCAGCAGTTCCCCCGGGACTAGCGTTGGCAATGAGCAGTTCTTC; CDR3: CASSSPGTSVGNEQFF
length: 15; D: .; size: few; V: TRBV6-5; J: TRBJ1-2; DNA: TGTGCCAGCAGTTACTCGAACGGGGGCGCCGTGGGCTACACCTTC; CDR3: CASSYSNGGAVGYTF
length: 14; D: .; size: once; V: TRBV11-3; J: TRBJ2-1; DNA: TGTGCCAGCAGTGAGTCTGGGGGGAGGAATGAGCAGTTCTTC; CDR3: CASSESGGRNEQFF
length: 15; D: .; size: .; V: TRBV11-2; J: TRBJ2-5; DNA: TGTGCCAGCAGCTTAGATGGTAACAGGGAAGAGACCCAGTACTTC; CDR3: CASSLDGNREETQYF
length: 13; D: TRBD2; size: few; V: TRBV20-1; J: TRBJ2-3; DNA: TGCACTCCGGGAGGATTGGGCACAGATACGCAGTATTTT; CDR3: CTPGGLGTDTQYF
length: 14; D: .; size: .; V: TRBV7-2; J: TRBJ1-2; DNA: TGTGCCAGCAGCGACGGACAGCCTAACTATGGCTACACCTTC; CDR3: CASSDGQPNYGYTF
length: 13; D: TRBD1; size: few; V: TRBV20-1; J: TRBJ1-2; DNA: TGCAGTGCTAGGCTCGGGACAGGGGAAGGCTACACCTTC; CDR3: CSARLGTGEGYTF
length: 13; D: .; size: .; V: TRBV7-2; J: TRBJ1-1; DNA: TGTGCCAGTAAAGTCTCGACAGTCACTGAAGCTTTCTTT; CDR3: CASKVSTVTEAFF
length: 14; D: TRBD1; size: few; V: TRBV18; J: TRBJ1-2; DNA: TGTGCCAGCTCGACGGACAGGGCCGTAAGAGGCTACACCTTC; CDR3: CASSTDRAVRGYTF
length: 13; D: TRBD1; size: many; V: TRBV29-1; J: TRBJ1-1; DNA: TGCAGCGTTGACAGGGGACAGAGCACTGAAGCTTTCTTT; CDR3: CSVDRGQSTEAFF
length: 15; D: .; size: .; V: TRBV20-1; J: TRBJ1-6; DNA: TGCAGTGCTAGCGACGAGTGGAGTGGGTCTTCACCCCTCCACTTT; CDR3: CSASDEWSGSSPLHF
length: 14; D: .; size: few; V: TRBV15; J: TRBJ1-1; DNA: TGTGCCACCAGCAGAGATAAGAGGGGTACTGAAGCTTTCTTT; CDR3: CATSRDKRGTEAFF
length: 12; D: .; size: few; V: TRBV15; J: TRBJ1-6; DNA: TGTGCCACCAGCAGAGACAGTCAACCCCTCCACTTT; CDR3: CATSRDSQPLHF
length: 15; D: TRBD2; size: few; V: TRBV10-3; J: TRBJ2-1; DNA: TGTGCCATCAGTGAGTCCGGGGGGGCCTACAATGAGCAGTTCTTC; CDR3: CAISESGGAYNEQFF
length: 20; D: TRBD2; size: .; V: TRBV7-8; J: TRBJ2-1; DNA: TGTGCCAGCAGCTTAGTGATCCTAGCGGGGGGTCTAACCTCCTACAATGAGCAGTTCTTC; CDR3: CASSLVILAGGLTSYNEQFF
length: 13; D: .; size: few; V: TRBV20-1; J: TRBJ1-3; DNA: TGCAGTGTGGAAGGCGGTCAAAGAAACACCATATATTTT; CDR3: CSVEGGQRNTIYF
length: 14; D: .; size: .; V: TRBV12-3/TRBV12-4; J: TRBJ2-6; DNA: TGTGCCAGCACTCCCCGAGGTGGGGCCAACGTCCTGACTTTC; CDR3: CASTPRGGANVLTF
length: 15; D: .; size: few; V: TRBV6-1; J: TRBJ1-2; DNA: TGTGCCAGCAGAGCTGTACCAAAGAGGGACTATGGCTACACCTTC; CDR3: CASRAVPKRDYGYTF
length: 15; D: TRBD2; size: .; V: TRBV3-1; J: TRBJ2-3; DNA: TGTGCCAGCAGCCAAAGCGGGGGATTAGCAGATACGCAGTATTTT; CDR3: CASSQSGGLADTQYF
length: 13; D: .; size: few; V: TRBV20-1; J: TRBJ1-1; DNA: TGCAGTGCTAGGGGTCAGCGGCACACTGAAGCTTTCTTT; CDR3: CSARGQRHTEAFF
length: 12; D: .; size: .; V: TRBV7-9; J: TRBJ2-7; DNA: TGTGCCAGCAGCGCCAGGGTCTACGAGCAGTACTTC; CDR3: CASSARVYEQYF
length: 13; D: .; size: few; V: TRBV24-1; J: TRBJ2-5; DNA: TGTGCCACCAGTGACGGAGCGGAAGAGACCCAGTACTTC; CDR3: CATSDGAEETQYF
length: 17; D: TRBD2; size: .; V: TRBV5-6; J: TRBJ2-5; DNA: TGTGCCAGCAGCCTTGGTGGAGCGGGGGAGTCCGGTGGGACCCAGTACTTC; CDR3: CASSLGGAGESGGTQYF
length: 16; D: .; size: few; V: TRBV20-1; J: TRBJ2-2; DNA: TGCAGTGCTAGAGATCCCAGCGGAGGGAACACCGGGGAGCTGTTTTTT; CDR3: CSARDPSGGNTGELFF
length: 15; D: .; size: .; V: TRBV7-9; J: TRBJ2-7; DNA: TGTGCCAGCAGCTTAGACGGGTTTAGCTCCTACGAGCAGTACTTC; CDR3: CASSLDGFSSYEQYF
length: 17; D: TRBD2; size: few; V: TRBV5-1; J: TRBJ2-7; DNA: TGCGCCAGCAGCTTGGGGCCGTTTATAGCGGGAGTCTACGAGCAGTACTTC; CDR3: CASSLGPFIAGVYEQYF
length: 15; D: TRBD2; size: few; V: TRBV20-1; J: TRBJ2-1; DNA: TGCAGTGCTAGAGATCCCCGGACTAGCGGGAATGAGCAGTTCTTC; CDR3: CSARDPRTSGNEQFF
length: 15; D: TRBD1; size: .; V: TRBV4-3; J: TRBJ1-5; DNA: TGCGCCAGCAGCCAACAGACAGGGGGCGATCAGCCCCAGCATTTT; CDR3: CASSQQTGGDQPQHF
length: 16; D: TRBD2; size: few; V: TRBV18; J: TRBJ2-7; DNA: TGTGCCAGCTCACCGATGGGACTAGCTAGGGGCTACGAGCAGTACTTC; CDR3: CASSPMGLARGYEQYF
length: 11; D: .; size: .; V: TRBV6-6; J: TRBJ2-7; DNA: TGTGCCAGCAGTCCCATGGGAGAGCAGTACTTC; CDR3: CASSPMGEQYF
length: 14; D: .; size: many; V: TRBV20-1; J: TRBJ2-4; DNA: TGCAGTGCCGAGGGTCTTGGAAAGGAAAACATTCAGTACTTC; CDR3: CSAEGLGKENIQYF
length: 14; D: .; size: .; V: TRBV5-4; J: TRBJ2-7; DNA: TGTGCCAGCAGCTCCAAAAAAGGCTCCTACGAGCAGTACTTC; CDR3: CASSSKKGSYEQYF
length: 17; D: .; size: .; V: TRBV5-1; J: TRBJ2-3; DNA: TGCGCCAGCAGCTGGGGTTCGGCTTCGTGGGCTGGAGATACGCAGTATTTT; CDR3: CASSWGSASWAGDTQYF
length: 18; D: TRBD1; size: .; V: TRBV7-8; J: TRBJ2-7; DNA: TGTGCCAGCAGCTTAACCTTGGAGGGTTGGGACAGGCCCTACGAGCAGTACTTC; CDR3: CASSLTLEGWDRPYEQYF
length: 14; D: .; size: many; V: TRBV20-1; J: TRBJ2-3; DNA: TGCAGTGCTAGTGGGGCGGACCTCACAGATACGCAGTATTTT; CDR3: CSASGADLTDTQYF
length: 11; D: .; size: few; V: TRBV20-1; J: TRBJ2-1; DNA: TGCAGTGCTGGGAGTTACAATGAGCAGTTCTTC; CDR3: CSAGSYNEQFF
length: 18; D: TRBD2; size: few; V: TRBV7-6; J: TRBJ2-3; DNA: TGTGCCAGCAGCTTAGCCGGGACTAGGATTTCTAGCACAGATACGCAGTATTTT; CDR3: CASSLAGTRISSTDTQYF
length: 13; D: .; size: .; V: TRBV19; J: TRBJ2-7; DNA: TGTGCCAGTAGTGCACTTACAAGCTACGAGCAGTACTTC; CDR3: CASSALTSYEQYF
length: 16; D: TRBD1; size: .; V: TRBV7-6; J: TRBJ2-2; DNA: TGTGCCAGCAGCTTATGGCGGACAGGGGTGACCGGGGAGCTGTTTTTT; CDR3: CASSLWRTGVTGELFF
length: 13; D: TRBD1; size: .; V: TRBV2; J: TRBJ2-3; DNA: TGTGCCAGCAGGGGGGACAGCGCAGATACGCAGTATTTT; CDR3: CASRGDSADTQYF
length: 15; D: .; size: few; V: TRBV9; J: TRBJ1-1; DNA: TGTGCCAGCAGCGGGACCTACAGGGTCGGCACTGAAGCTTTCTTT; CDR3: CASSGTYRVGTEAFF
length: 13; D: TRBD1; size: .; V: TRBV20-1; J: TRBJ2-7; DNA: TGCAGTGCCCCCGGGACAGGAAGATACGAGCAGTACTTC; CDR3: CSAPGTGRYEQYF
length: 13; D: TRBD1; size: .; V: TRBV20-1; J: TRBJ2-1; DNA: TGCAGTGCTAGTGAGGGGGCTTGGAATGAGCAGTTCTTC; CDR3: CSASEGAWNEQFF
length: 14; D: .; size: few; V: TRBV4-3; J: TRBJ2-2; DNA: TGCGCCAGCAGCCAAGAACCAAGTAGTGAGGAGCTGTTTTTT; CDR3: CASSQEPSSEELFF
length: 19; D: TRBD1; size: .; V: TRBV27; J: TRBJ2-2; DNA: TGTGCCAGCAGTTTATCATTAAAACCGGGACAGGCAAACACCGGGGAGCTGTTTTTT; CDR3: CASSLSLKPGQANTGELFF
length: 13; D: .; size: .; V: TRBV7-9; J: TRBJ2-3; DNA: TGTGCCAGCAGCTTAGACCCGACAGATACGCAGTATTTT; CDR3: CASSLDPTDTQYF
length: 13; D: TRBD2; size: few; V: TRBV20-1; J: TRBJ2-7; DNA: TGCAGTGCTACCCCTAGCGGGAGGTACGAGCAGTACTTC; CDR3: CSATPSGRYEQYF
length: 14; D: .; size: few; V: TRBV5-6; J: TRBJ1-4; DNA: TGTGCCAGCAGCTTGGCAGGGGCTATTGAAAAACTGTTTTTT; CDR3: CASSLAGAIEKLFF
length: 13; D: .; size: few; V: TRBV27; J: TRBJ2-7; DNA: TGTGCCAGCAGTTTATCCGGTGTGGGAGAGCAGTACTTC; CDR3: CASSLSGVGEQYF